What follows is one TCR beta chain and its context. Its antigen is not known. Using immunoSEQ multiplex PCR, the repertoire was profiled, and TCRdb retains in-frame clones only, with some absent. This table holds roughly 64,000 clones, roughly nine tenths found once. It was autoimmune disease history or systemic immunosuppression that excluded patients. This specimen belongs to a study of OX40 agonist ivuxolimab in advanced cancers. About the study: The dose-escalation group included hepatocellular carcinoma, melanoma, renal cell carcinoma and head and neck cancer.

After removal of 4 bases from V and 0 bases from J, the junction contained 3 bases not matched to a gene. This CDR3 is built from 15 residues. Looked up from germline, CDR1 is MNHEY and CDR2 is SMNVEV (reference sequence). Study outcomes and limitations: Clonal expansion was seen in CD4+ and CD8+ blood T cells by week 6 at 0.1 to 3.0 mg/kg.

The receptor comes from an adult with an advanced solid tumor such as melanoma, head and neck, liver or kidney cancer. Sequences were derived from CD4+ or CD8+ T cells sorted from blood, sampled in a trial of the OX40 agonist ivuxolimab. The J gene is TRBJ1-1, the V gene TRBV27; TRBD1 aligns across 9 bases. The CDR3 sequence is CASSYGTGMNTEAFF. Here the CDR3 DNA reads TGTGCCAGCAGTTATGGGACAGGGATGAACACTGAAGCTTTCTTT.